Shown below are 16 T cell receptor beta chains from a single sample sequenced in a study of blood T cell repertoires in COVID-19. This table comes from immunoSEQ multiplex PCR, and its TCRdb copy is limited to in-frame clones, with some not included. The repertoire holds about 480,000 clones, with roughly nine tenths as singletons. The sequencing sample was made of peripheral blood. The receptor set was obtained from a woman between 45 and 65 years old with COVID-19, enrolled during active disease.

The rearrangement uses TRBV11-2 and TRBJ2-3; tentative D call: TRBD2 (5 bases). V lost 3 bases and J 2 bases, leaving 9 bases between the germline ends. This CDR3 has 14 amino acids. From germline, CDR1 is SGHAT and CDR2 FQNNGV. CDR3: CASSFGSFTDTQYF. For the CDR3, the DNA is TGTGCCAGCAGCTTTGGGAGTTTCACAGATACGCAGTATTTT.

This clone was seen a single time. V is TRBV7-6 and J is TRBJ1-1; D gene unclear. The germline V gene encodes CDR1 SGHVS and CDR2 FNYEAQ. V was pared by 3 bases and J by 11 bases, with 7 bases between. The CDR3 has 10 residues. CDR3 residues: CASSLRVAFF. As DNA, the CDR3 is TGTGCCAGCAGCTTGAGGGTCGCTTTCTTT.

Only one count was recorded for this clone. V is TRBV6-5 and J is TRBJ2-1; 8 positions agree with TRBD2. The germline V gene has CDR1 MNHEY and CDR2 SVGAGI. J was trimmed by 4 bases and V by 8 bases; bases with no gene match: 7. The CDR3 has 14 amino acids. The CDR3 loop is CASGASGSYNEQFF. CDR3 sequence (DNA): TGTGCCAGCGGAGCTAGCGGGTCTTACAATGAGCAGTTCTTC.

This chain uses TRBV5-6 with TRBJ2-3, with D possibly TRBD2 on 5 matching bases. The CDR3 consists of 16 residues. V lost 5 bases and J 6 bases, leaving 22 bases between the germline ends. Germline V gives CDR1 SGHDT, CDR2 YYEEEE. DNA for the CDR3: TGTGCCAGCAGAACCCGGGGAAAGGGCCGCCCGGATACGCAGTATTTT. Its protein product is CASRTRGKGRPDTQYF.

The V and J genes are TRBV30 and TRBJ1-6, with D perhaps matching TRBD1 (6 bases). The CDR3 is 15 amino acids. V was trimmed by 5 bases and J by 7 bases, leaving 18 bases between them. Germline V gives CDR1 GTSNPN, CDR2 SVGIG (reference sequence). The CDR3 sequence: CAWSGVLIGNSPLHF. As DNA, the CDR3 is TGTGCCTGGTCAGGGGTCTTGATCGGGAATTCACCCCTCCACTTT. Based on the CDR3 plus reference TRBV30 and TRBJ1-6, the full variable domain is SQTIHQWPATLVQPVGSPLSLECTVEGTSNPNLYWYRQAAGRGLQLLFYSVGIGQISSEVPQNLSASRPQDRQFILSSKKLLLSDSGFYLCAWSGVLIGNSPLHFGNGTRLTVT.

The chain couples TRBV19 to TRBJ2-1; D remains unclear. Deletions cut 1 base from V and 4 bases from J, with 11 bases between. From germline, CDR1 is LNHDA and CDR2 SQIVND (reference sequence). The CDR3 consists of 15 residues. The CDR3 loop is CASSIALALYNEQFF. For the CDR3, the DNA is TGTGCCAGTAGTATAGCCCTCGCGCTTTACAATGAGCAGTTCTTC.

For this clone: One end of the junction does not line up with germline, which may come from a read error. This chain connects TRBV30 to TRBJ1-4; D gene ambiguous. The germline V gene has CDR1 GTSNPN and CDR2 SVGIG (reference sequence). The CDR3 covers 12 residues. CDR3 loop: CAWSFTKEKLFF. CDR3 in DNA: TGTGCCTGGAGTTTTACTAAAGAAAAACTGTTTTTT.

This clone was picked up one time. J is TRBJ2-3 and V is TRBV6-2 or TRBV6-3, with TRBD2 matching 8 bases. Germline V lookup: CDR1 MNHEY, CDR2 SVGEGT. The CDR3 is 15 residues long. Germline trimming cut 6 bases from V and 5 bases from J; bases unmatched to any gene: 10. CDR3 loop: CASSPGGGRRDTQYF. The DNA of the CDR3 is TGTGCCAGCAGCCCCGGGGGGGGCCGGAGAGATACGCAGTATTTT.

As DNA, the CDR3 is TGTGCCAGCAGTGAAGAAGGAGGCGGGGGAACAGATACGCAGTATTTT. Translating gives CASSEEGGGGTDTQYF. The chain employs TRBV2 and TRBJ2-3, with 7 nucleotides matching TRBD2. Germline V CDR1 and CDR2: SNHLY, FYNNEI. The CDR3 has 16 amino acids. With V trimmed by 1 base and J by 3 bases, 7 bases remained unmatched.

This clone showed up just once. This chain links TRBV6-5 with TRBJ2-7; D gene uncertain. The CDR3 runs 13 residues. Trimming cost V 7 bases and J 0 bases, with 10 bases left between them. Looked up from germline, CDR1 is MNHEY and CDR2 is SVGAGI. DNA for the CDR3: TGTGCCAGCACGCCACAGAACTCCTACGAGCAGTACTTC. It translates to CASTPQNSYEQYF.

This clone has more than one count but fewer than ten. This chain connects TRBV30 to TRBJ1-5, with 7 bases lining up with TRBD1. This CDR3 is 20 amino acids long. Germline V gene sequence: CDR1 GTSNPN, CDR2 SVGIG (reference sequence). V lost 2 bases, J lost 2 bases, and 21 bases stayed unmatched. The CDR3 spells CAWSFFSGTASSRRNQPQHF. CDR3 in DNA: TGTGCCTGGAGTTTCTTTTCCGGGACAGCGTCTAGTCGACGCAATCAGCCCCAGCATTTT.

The chain combines TRBV6-6 with TRBJ2-5; 8 bases map to TRBD1. The ends lost 5 bases at V and 4 bases at J; junction bases unmatched: 6. This CDR3 region has 14 residues. The V gene's germline CDR1 is MNHNY and CDR2 SVGAGI (reference sequence). CDR3 protein: CASSPQGAGETQYF. CDR3 in DNA: TGTGCCAGCAGTCCCCAGGGGGCAGGAGAGACCCAGTACTTC.

V is TRBV5-8 and J is TRBJ1-5; D may be TRBD1 (5 bases). This CDR3 is built from 17 residues. Germline loops: CDR1 SGHTS, CDR2 YDEGEE. V was shortened by 0 bases and J by 7 bases, with 20 bases between the two germline ends. Here the CDR3 DNA reads TGTGCCAGCAGCTTGGCCATTCTGGCAGGGTCAAGACAGCCCCAGCATTTT. This translates into CASSLAILAGSRQPQHF. Variable domain in full (rest from reference TRBV5-8 and TRBJ1-5): EAGVTQSPTHLIKTRGQQATLRCSPISGHTSVYWYQQALGLGLQFLLWYDEGEERNRGNFPPRFSGRQFPNYSSELNVNALELEDSALYLCASSLAILAGSRQPQHFGDGTRLSIL.

The rearrangement uses TRBV6-5 and TRBJ1-5; tentative D call: TRBD1 (6 bases). V was cut by 5 bases and J by 4 bases, with 15 bases left in between. Per the germline V gene, CDR1 is MNHEY and CDR2 is SVGAGI. The CDR3 runs to 15 residues. CDR3 amino acids: CASSPYFRGNQPQHF. The CDR3 DNA reads as TGTGCCAGCAGTCCCTATTTCAGGGGAAATCAGCCCCAGCATTTT.

The rearrangement links TRBV30 to TRBJ1-3; D ambiguous. The V and J ends lost 2 bases and 2 bases respectively, with 7 bases between them. Looked up from germline, CDR1 is GTSNPN and CDR2 is SVGIG (reference sequence). The length of the CDR3 is 13 residues. As DNA, the CDR3 is TGTGCCTGGAGTTTGGCCGCTGGAAACACCATATATTTT. Translating it yields CAWSLAAGNTIYF.

The chain uses TRBV30 and TRBJ1-2; TRBD1 matches 7 bases. The CDR3 covers 14 residues. Germline trimming cut 1 base from V and 6 bases from J; bases unmatched to any gene: 8. Looked up from germline, CDR1 is GTSNPN and CDR2 is SVGIG (reference sequence). The CDR3: CAWSAGRGTDGYTF. CDR3 sequence (DNA): TGTGCCTGGAGTGCAGGTAGAGGGACAGATGGCTACACCTTC.